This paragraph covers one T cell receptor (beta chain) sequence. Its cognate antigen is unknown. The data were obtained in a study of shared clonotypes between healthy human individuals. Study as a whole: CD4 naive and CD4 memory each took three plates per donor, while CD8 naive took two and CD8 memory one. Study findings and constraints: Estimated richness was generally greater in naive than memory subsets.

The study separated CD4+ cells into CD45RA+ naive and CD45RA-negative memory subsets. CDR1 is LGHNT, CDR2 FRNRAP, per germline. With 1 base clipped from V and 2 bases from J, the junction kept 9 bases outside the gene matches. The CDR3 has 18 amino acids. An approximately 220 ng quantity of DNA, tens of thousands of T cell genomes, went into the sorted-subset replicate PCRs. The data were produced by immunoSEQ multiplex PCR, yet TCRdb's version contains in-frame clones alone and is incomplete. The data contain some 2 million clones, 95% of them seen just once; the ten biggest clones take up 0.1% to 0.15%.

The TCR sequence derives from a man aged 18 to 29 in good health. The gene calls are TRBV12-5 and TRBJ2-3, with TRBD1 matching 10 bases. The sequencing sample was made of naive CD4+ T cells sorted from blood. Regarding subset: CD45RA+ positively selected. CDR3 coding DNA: TGTGCTAGTGGTTTGGCCCCGAAAGACAGGGGGCCCACAGATACGCAGTATTTT. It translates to CASGLAPKDRGPTDTQYF.